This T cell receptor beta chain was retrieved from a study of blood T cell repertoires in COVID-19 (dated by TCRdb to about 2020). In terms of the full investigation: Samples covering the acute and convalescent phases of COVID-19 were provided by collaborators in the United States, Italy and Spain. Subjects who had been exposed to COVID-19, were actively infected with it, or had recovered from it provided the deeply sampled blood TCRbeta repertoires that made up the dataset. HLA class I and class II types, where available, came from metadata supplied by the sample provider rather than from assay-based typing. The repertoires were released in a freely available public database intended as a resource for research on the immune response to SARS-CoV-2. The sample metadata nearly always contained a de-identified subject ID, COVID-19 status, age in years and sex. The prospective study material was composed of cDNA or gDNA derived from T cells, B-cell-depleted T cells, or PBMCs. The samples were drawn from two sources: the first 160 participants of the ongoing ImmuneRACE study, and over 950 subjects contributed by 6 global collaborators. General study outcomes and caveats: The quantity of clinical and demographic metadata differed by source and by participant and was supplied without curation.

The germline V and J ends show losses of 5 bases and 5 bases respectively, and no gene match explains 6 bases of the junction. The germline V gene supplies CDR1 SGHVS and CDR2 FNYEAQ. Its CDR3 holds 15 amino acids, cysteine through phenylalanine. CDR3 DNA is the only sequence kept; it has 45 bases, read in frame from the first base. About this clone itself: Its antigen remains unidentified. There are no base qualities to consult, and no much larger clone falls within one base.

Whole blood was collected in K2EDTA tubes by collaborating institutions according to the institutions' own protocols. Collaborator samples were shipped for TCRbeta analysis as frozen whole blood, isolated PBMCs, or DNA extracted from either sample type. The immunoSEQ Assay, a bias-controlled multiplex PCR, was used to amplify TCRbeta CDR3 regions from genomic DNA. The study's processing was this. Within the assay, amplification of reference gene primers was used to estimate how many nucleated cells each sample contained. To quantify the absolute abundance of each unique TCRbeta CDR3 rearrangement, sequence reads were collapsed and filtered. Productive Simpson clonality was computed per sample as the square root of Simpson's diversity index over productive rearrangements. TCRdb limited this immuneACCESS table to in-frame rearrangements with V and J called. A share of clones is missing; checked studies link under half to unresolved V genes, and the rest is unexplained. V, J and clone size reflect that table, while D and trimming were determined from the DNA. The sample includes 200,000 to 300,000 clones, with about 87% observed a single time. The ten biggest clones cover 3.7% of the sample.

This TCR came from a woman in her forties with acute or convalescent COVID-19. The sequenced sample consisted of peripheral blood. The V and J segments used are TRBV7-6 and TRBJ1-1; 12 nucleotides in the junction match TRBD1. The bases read TGTGCCAGCAGCCCAGGGACAGGGGGCTCAACTGAAGCTTTCTTT. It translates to CASSPGTGGSTEAFF.